Reported below is one T cell receptor beta chain. As yet, its antigen is unknown. The data belong to a study of brain T cells in children with intractable seizures. Study findings and constraints: Clones missing pre-surgery may reflect undersampling of that blood sample. Only CDR3 sequence similarity suggested viral specificity, without known HCMV serostatus.

V lost 0 bases to trimming and J lost 6 bases; unmatched junction nucleotides: 2. Looked up from germline, CDR1 is GTSNPN and CDR2 is SVGIG (reference sequence). This CDR3 spans 13 amino acids. The time point here: blood from clinic visit 5 months post-surgery; TSC patient then seizure free. Surgery cases with the highest brain T cell transcript signatures were chosen for sequencing. At least one anti-epileptic drug was given before surgery. Produced via immunoSEQ multiplex PCR; TCRdb's table is partial and in-frame only. The sample holds about 340,000 clones, 93% seen once. Sequenced material: peripheral blood, taken 4 to 6 months after surgery. The chain employs TRBV30 and TRBJ1-1; 9 bases map to TRBD1. The sequence derives from a boy under two years old with tuberous sclerosis and intractable seizures. This CDR3 is CAWSVGTGPEAFF. The CDR3 bases are TGTGCCTGGAGTGTTGGGACAGGGCCTGAAGCTTTCTTT.